This T cell receptor (beta chain) was sequenced in a study of blood T cell repertoires in COVID-19. Those who participated ranged in age from roughly 18 to 89 years and resided in around 22 US areas. This CDR3 comprises 14 residues. The germline gives CDR1 MNHEY, CDR2 SVGAGI. Losses at the gene ends were 6 bases for V and 5 bases for J; bases not matched to a gene: 7. In the source study's methods: Amplification of reference gene primers provided the estimated nucleated cell counts. TCRdb's copy holds only in-frame clones and misses some; the assay was immunoSEQ multiplex PCR. V, J and clone size derive from that table, while D and trimming were established from the DNA sequence. The sample has a few hundred thousand clones, 92% seen once.

The source is a woman between 25 and 40 years old who had recovered from COVID-19. What was sequenced was PBMCs or T cells enriched from blood (not recorded which). The V gene is TRBV6-5, the J gene TRBJ2-1; 7 bases match TRBD2. CDR3 DNA sequence: TGTGCCAGCAGGCCTCCGGGACTAAACAATGAGCAGTTCTTC. Translation: CASRPPGLNNEQFF.